This T cell receptor (beta chain) was identified during a study of siplizumab effects on memory and regulatory T cells (dated by TCRdb to between 2019 and 2020). Regarding the research as a whole: The study examined how the anti-CD2 antibody siplizumab affects alloreactive T-cell subsets in allogeneic mixed lymphocyte reactions built from human PBMCs.

Sorted unstimulated T cells, along with proliferating T cells recovered from mixed lymphocyte reactions, underwent TCRbeta CDR3 sequencing. Fresh whole blood from more than 9 HLA-typed healthy donors served as the source for isolating PBMCs. To map where alloreactive clones came from, unstimulated CD4+ non-regulatory T cells were FACS-sorted. A remark on this clone: No cognate antigen has been identified for it. No much larger clonotype is one base removed from it; base qualities were not supplied.

V gives up 0 bases and J gives up 8 bases, and the segment between their germline ends measures 13 bases. The CDR3 contains 13 residues, cysteine and phenylalanine counted. The kept DNA is CDR3 alone, 39 bases in frame from the first base. Taken from the germline V gene (reference sequence), the CDR1 and CDR2 loops are GTSNPN and SVGIG. Library method: the immunoSEQ multiplex PCR assay. Roughly 9.8 x 10^4 TCR templates per sample were assayed on the deep sequencing platform. Genomic DNA extracted from sorted T cells was used for TCRbeta CDR3 sequencing. Concerning the study's data processing: The R programming language was used for the clonal analysis of the TCRbeta CDR3 data. Comparing unstimulated samples against CFSE-low samples taken after the reaction was how alloreactive CD4+ and CD8+ clones were defined. Alloreactive CD4+ clones were assigned to regulatory or non-regulatory origin by matching sequences to sorted unstimulated Treg and non-Treg repertoires. TCRdb's version of the immuneACCESS table is confined to in-frame rearrangements and falls short of the full clone set. An unresolved V gene accounts for under half of the shortfall where checked; the remainder is of unknown origin. V and J calls and clone size are those listed in that table; D and trimming were worked out from the DNA. Within this sample are under 110,000 clones, with around 90% of them counted one time only. Around 12% of the sample is in the top ten clones.

Study-level results and caveats: The cumulative frequency of alloreactive sequences that could be traced back to unstimulated CD4+ memory T cells was significantly reduced by siplizumab. Of the alloreactive CD4+ clones that could be mapped, the Treg-derived share averaged around 70% with siplizumab compared with around 27% in control reactions. About 80-96% of proliferating CD4+ or CD8+ clones could not be given a naive or memory phenotype. The suppressive function of proliferating Tregs from siplizumab cultures was not functionally confirmed. Because sequences at frequencies below about 10^-5 were poorly captured, only a minor fraction of alloreactive clones could be mapped back to unstimulated subsets. Greater diversity appeared to be present in unstimulated naive T cells than in memory T cells, and a substantial contribution to the alloresponse seemed to be made by naive cells.

This receptor was obtained from a human donor in good health. The chain is made from TRBV30 and TRBJ1-1; TRBD1 is a possible D gene, resting on 5 matching bases. Sequencing was done on a sample of non-Treg CD4+ T cells sorted from blood. The cell subset or site label, read with the paper, signifies: FACS-sorted unstimulated CD4+ non-regulatory T cells. The CDR3 has the sequence CAWSVRGGTEAFF. In nucleotide form, the sequence is TGTGCCTGGAGTGTACGGGGGGGAACAGAAGCTTTCTTT.